This entry lists 16 T cell receptor beta chains sequenced from one sample in a study of T cells after yellow fever vaccination. MiXCR, run by TCRdb on the 5' RACE reads, gives a single entry per CDR3 protein. The data hold about 510,000 distinct CDR3 sequences, with just over 20% observed a single time. Sequenced here: PBMCs, sampled 21 days after the first yellow fever vaccination. These receptors were obtained from a young man who received the YFV17D yellow fever vaccine.

This clonotype was picked up a small number of times. J is TRBJ2-5 and V is TRBV5-1, with D tentatively TRBD2 (5 bases). The V and J ends lost 2 bases and 3 bases respectively, with 11 bases between them. This CDR3 is 14 amino acids long. Germline V gene sequence: CDR1 SGHRS, CDR2 YFSETQ. Here the CDR3 DNA reads TGCGCCAGCAGCTTCGGGGTATGGAAAGAGACCCAGTACTTC. This sequence encodes CASSFGVWKETQYF. The whole variable domain, remainder taken from reference TRBV5-1 and TRBJ2-5, is KAGVTQTPRYLIKTRGQQVTLSCSPISGHRSVSWYQQTPGQGLQFLFEYFSETQRNKGNFPGRFSGRQFSNSRSEMNVSTLELGDSALYLCASSFGVWKETQYFGPGTRLLVL.

This clonotype was observed a handful of times. V is TRBV5-1 and J is TRBJ2-3; D may match TRBD1 or TRBD2 (5 bases each). Trimming took off 0 bases at V and 3 bases at J, with 8 bases between the two ends. Germline V gene data show CDR1 as SGHRS and CDR2 as YFSETQ. The CDR3 sequence is 14 residues long. The CDR3 nucleotides are TGCGCCAGCAGCTTGGGGGACCCAACAGATACGCAGTATTTT. It translates to CASSLGDPTDTQYF.

This clonotype was observed many times. V and J are TRBV3-1 and TRBJ2-1; 9 nucleotides align to TRBD2. V lost 1 base, J lost 12 bases, and 4 bases stayed unmatched. The length of the CDR3 is 13 residues. Germline V gives CDR1 LGHDT, CDR2 YNNKEL (reference sequence). The CDR3 region is CASSQGGAGGQFF. CDR3 in DNA: TGTGCCAGCAGCCAAGGAGGAGCGGGGGGGCAGTTCTTC.

This clonotype occurred a few times. The rearrangement uses TRBV6-5 and TRBJ1-6; TRBD1 is a possible D gene (6 bases). V was shortened by 2 bases and J by 6 bases, with 11 bases between the two germline ends. There are 15 residues in the CDR3. Germline V gene data show CDR1 as MNHEY and CDR2 as SVGAGI. This chain's CDR3 is CASSYAGGGNSPLHF. CDR3 DNA sequence: TGTGCCAGCAGTTACGCGGGGGGCGGTAATTCACCCCTCCACTTT.

This clonotype has at least ten counts. The rearrangement joins TRBV5-1 to TRBJ2-5, with TRBD2 matching over 8 bases. In germline, CDR1 is SGHRS, CDR2 YFSETQ. V trimming: 2 bases; J trimming: 3 bases; junction bases outside the gene matches: 6. This CDR3 comprises 15 residues. The CDR3 sequence is CASSLFFSGEETQYF. CDR3 nucleotides: TGCGCCAGCAGCTTATTTTTTAGCGGGGAAGAGACCCAGTACTTC.

In this sample, this clonotype turned up a few times. The chain carries TRBV30 and TRBJ2-3, with D hard to call. Germline CDR1 is GTSNPN and CDR2 is SVGIG (reference sequence). The CDR3 runs 12 residues. V was trimmed by 4 bases and J by 4 bases, leaving 9 bases between them. The CDR3 DNA reads as TGTGCCTGGAACCCGGGCCCAGATACGCAGTATTTT. Protein sequence: CAWNPGPDTQYF.

This clonotype occurred a few times. The genes are TRBV11-2 and TRBJ2-3; 10 bases agree with TRBD2. In germline, CDR1 is SGHAT, CDR2 FQNNGV. The CDR3 has 18 amino acids. With 5 bases clipped from V and 3 bases from J, the junction kept 14 bases outside the gene matches. Written as DNA, the CDR3 is TGTGCCAGCAGCCATATGGACCCTCTAGCGGGGGTAACAGATACGCAGTATTTT. Its protein product is CASSHMDPLAGVTDTQYF.

V and J are TRBV6-2 or TRBV6-3 and TRBJ2-2; TRBD1 matches 7 bases. After removal of 7 bases from V and 6 bases from J, the junction contained 2 bases not matched to a gene. Germline CDR1 MNHEY, CDR2 SVGEGT. The CDR3 spans 12 residues. CDR3 residues: CASTTGAGELFF. DNA for the CDR3: TGTGCCAGCACCACAGGGGCCGGGGAGCTGTTTTTT.

The chain links TRBV4-3 to TRBJ2-1; 14 nucleotides match TRBD2. This CDR3 spans 19 amino acids. Germline values: CDR1 LGHNA, CDR2 YSLEER. Losses at the gene ends were 0 bases for V and 8 bases for J; bases not matched to a gene: 12. DNA of the CDR3: TGCGCCAGCAGCCAAGAACCCCGGGGACTAGCGGGGGCACGGGATGAGCAGTTCTTC. Translated, it gives CASSQEPRGLAGARDEQFF.

This clonotype was seen a handful of times. The genes are TRBV10-3 and TRBJ1-1; no firm D call. Trimming removed 3 bases at V and 7 bases at J, with 6 bases between. Germline CDR1 is ENHRY and CDR2 is SYGVKD. This CDR3 spans 11 amino acids. This CDR3 is CAISERSEAFF. In DNA form, the CDR3 reads TGTGCCATCAGTGAAAGGAGTGAAGCTTTCTTT.

J is TRBJ2-3 and V is TRBV7-2; 8 bases line up with TRBD1. Germline-derived CDR1 and CDR2 are SGHTA and FQGNSA. Trimming removed 3 bases from V and 8 bases from J; junction bases left unmatched: 7. This CDR3 is 14 amino acids long. For the CDR3, the DNA is TGTGCCAGCAGCTTTGCCCAGGGGGCCGGTACGCAGTATTTT. Amino acid sequence: CASSFAQGAGTQYF.

The chain joins TRBV20-1 to TRBJ2-1; D is perhaps TRBD1 (6 bases). There are 15 residues in the CDR3. The ends were cut back, 2 bases at V and 6 bases at J, with 17 bases in the middle. CDR1 is DFQATT, CDR2 SNEGSKA, per germline (reference sequence). As DNA, the CDR3 is TGCAGTGCTAGATCTGCTAGAGGCAGGGGCAATGAGCAGTTCTTC. This encodes CSARSARGRGNEQFF.

In this sample, this clonotype turned up a few times. This rearrangement joins TRBV5-1 to TRBJ2-3, with D possibly TRBD1 on 5 matching bases. This CDR3 has 15 amino acids. The V end was cut by 0 bases, the J end by 5 bases, with 13 bases between. Germline CDR1 and CDR2: SGHRS and YFSETQ. CDR3 residues: CASSLAGQGGDTQYF. Here the CDR3 DNA reads TGCGCCAGCAGCTTGGCCGGGCAGGGCGGAGATACGCAGTATTTT.

The CDR3 loop is CASSLWAEGPRETQYF. As DNA, the CDR3 is TGTGCCAGCAGTTTATGGGCCGAGGGCCCGAGAGAGACCCAGTACTTC. The chain has TRBV28 and TRBJ2-5; D perhaps matches TRBD2 (5 bases). The germline V gene encodes CDR1 MDHEN and CDR2 SYDVKM. This CDR3 has 16 residues. V was clipped by 0 bases and J by 4 bases, with 15 bases between them.

This clonotype was counted between two and nine times. This sequence joins TRBV7-6 and TRBJ2-7; D perhaps matches TRBD1 (6 bases). Trimming shortened V by 5 bases and J by 1 base, and 18 bases separated the two germline ends. CDR3 length: 16 residues. The germline V gene has CDR1 SGHVS and CDR2 FNYEAQ. The CDR3: CASSPTPDSLSYEQYV. For the CDR3, the DNA is TGTGCCAGCAGCCCAACCCCGGACAGTTTGTCCTACGAGCAGTACGTC.

This clonotype was seen a few times. V and J are TRBV10-3 and TRBJ1-5, with D perhaps TRBD1 (6 bases). V lost 6 bases and J lost 7, with 10 bases in between. The CDR3 has 12 amino acids. The germline gives CDR1 ENHRY, CDR2 SYGVKD. DNA for the CDR3: TGTGCCATCAGCGAGGGGGGGCAGCCCCAGCATTTT. Its translation: CAISEGGQPQHF.